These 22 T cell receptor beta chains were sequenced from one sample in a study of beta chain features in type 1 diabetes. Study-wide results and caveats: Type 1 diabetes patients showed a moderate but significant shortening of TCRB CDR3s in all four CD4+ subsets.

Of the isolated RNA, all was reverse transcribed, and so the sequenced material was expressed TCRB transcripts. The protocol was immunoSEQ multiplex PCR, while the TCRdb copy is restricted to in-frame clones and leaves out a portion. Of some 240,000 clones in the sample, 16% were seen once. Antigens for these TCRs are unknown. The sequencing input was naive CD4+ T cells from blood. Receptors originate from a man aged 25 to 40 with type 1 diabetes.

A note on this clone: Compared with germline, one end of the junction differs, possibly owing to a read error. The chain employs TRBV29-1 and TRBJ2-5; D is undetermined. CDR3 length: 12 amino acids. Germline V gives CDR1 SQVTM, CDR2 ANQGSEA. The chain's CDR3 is CSVAGPKEAQYF. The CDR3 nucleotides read TGCAGCGTTGCAGGACCCAAAGAGGCCCAGTACTTC.

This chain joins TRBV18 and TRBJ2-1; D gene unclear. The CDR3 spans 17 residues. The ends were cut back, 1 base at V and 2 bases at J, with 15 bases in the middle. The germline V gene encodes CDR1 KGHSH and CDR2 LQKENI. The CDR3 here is CASSPQSKQSTYNEQFF. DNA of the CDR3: TGTGCCAGCTCACCACAATCAAAACAGAGTACCTACAATGAGCAGTTCTTC. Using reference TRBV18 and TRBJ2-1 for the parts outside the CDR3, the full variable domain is NAGVMQNPRHLVRRRGQEARLRCSPMKGHSHVYWYRQLPEEGLKFMVYLQKENIIDESGMPKERFSAEFPKEGPSILRIQQVVRGDSAAYFCASSPQSKQSTYNEQFFGPGTRLTVL.

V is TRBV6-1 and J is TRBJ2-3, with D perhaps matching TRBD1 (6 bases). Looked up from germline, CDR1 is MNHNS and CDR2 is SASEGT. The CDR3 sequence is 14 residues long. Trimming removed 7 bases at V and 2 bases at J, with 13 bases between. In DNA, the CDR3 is TGTGCCAGCAAGGAACAGGGACACACAGATACGCAGTATTTT. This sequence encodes CASKEQGHTDTQYF.

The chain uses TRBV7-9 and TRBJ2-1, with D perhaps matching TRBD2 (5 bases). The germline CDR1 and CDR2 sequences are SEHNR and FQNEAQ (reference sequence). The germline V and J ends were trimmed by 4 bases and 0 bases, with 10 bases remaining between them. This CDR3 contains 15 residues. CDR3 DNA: TGTGCCAGCAGCTCGAGCGGAAACTCCTACAATGAGCAGTTCTTC. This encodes CASSSSGNSYNEQFF.

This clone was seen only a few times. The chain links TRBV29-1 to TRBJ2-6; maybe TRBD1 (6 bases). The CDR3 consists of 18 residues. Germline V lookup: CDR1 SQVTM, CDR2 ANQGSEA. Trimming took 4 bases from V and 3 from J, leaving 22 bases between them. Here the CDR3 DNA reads TGCAGCGTTGTTTTTTTAAAGGACAGTTCTAGTGGGGCCAACGTCCTGACTTTC. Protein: CSVVFLKDSSSGANVLTF.

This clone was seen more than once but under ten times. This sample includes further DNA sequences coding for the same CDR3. CDR3 DNA sequence: TGTGCCAGCTCACCAGGATCGACAGATACGCAGTATTTT. It yields the protein CASSPGSTDTQYF. The chain links TRBV18 to TRBJ2-3, with D uncertain. V was shortened by 2 bases and J by 3 bases, with 6 bases between the two germline ends. The CDR3 sequence is 13 residues long. CDR1 KGHSH and CDR2 LQKENI come from the germline V gene.

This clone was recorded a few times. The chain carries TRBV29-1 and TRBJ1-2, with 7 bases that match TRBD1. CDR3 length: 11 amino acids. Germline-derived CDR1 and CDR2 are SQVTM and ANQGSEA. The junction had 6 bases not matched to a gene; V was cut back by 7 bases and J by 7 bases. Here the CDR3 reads CSAQGGGGYTF. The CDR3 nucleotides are TGCAGCGCTCAGGGGGGAGGTGGCTACACCTTC.

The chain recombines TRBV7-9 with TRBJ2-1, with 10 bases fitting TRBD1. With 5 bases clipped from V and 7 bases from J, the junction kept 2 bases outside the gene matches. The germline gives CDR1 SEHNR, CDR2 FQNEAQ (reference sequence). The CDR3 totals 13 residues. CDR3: CASSGQGVNEQFF. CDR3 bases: TGTGCCAGCAGCGGACAGGGGGTGAATGAGCAGTTCTTC.

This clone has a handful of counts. The CDR3 protein is CASSEAYEQYF. DNA for the CDR3: TGTGCCAGCAGTGAAGCCTACGAGCAGTACTTC. The chain has TRBV25-1 and TRBJ2-7; D is unclear. Germline V CDR1 and CDR2: MGHDK, SYGVNS. V dropped 2 bases and J dropped 2 bases, with 1 base sitting between them. The CDR3 is made up of 11 amino acids.

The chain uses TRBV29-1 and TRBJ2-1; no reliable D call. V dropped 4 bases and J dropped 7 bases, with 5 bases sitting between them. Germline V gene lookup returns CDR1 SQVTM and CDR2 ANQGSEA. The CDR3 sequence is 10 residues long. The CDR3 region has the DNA TGCAGCGTTGGAACGAATGAGCAGTTCTTC. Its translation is CSVGTNEQFF.

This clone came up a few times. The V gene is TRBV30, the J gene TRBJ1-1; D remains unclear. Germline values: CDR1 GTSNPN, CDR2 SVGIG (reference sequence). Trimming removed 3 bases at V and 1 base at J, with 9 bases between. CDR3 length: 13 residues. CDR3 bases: TGTGCCTGGAGAAACAGTCCGAACACTGAAGCTTTCTTT. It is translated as CAWRNSPNTEAFF. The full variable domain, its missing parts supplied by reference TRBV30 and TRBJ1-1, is SQTIHQWPATLVQPVGSPLSLECTVEGTSNPNLYWYRQAAGRGLQLLFYSVGIGQISSEVPQNLSASRPQDRQFILSSKKLLLSDSGFYLCAWRNSPNTEAFFGQGTRLTVV.

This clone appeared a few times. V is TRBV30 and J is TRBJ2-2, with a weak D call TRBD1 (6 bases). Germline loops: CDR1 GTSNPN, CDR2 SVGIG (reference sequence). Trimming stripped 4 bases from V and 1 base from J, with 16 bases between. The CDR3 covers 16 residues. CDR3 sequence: CAWISRTAKNTGELFF. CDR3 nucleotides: TGTGCCTGGATATCCCGGACAGCCAAGAACACCGGGGAGCTGTTTTTT.

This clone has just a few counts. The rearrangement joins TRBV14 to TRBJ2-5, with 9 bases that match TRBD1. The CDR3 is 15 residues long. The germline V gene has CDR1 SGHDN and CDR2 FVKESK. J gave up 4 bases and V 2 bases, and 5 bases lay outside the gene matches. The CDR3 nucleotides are TGTGCCAGCAGCCAAAACAGGGGGCCGGGAGAGACCCAGTACTTC. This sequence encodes CASSQNRGPGETQYF.

The CDR3 DNA sequence: TGCGCCAGCAGCCACACTAGGGAAGAGACCCAGTACTTC. Amino acid sequence: CASSHTREETQYF. V usage is TRBV4-3 and J usage is TRBJ2-5, with D tentatively TRBD2 (5 bases). CDR3 size: 13 residues. The germline V and J ends were trimmed by 3 bases and 3 bases, with 8 bases remaining between them. Germline V gene lookup returns CDR1 LGHNA and CDR2 YSLEER.

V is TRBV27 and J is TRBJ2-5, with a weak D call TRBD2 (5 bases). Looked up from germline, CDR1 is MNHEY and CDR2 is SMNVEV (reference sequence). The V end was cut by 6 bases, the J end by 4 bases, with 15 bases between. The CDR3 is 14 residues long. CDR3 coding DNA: TGTGCCAGCAGGGAACTAGGCAGCGGAGAGACCCAGTACTTC. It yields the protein CASRELGSGETQYF.

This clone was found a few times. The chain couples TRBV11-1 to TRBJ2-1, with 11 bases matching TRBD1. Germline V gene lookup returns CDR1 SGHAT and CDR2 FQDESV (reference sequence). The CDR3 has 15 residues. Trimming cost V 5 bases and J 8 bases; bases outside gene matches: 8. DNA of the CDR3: TGTGCCAGCAGCCCCCGGGACAGGGGGTACGATGAGCAGTTCTTC. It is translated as CASSPRDRGYDEQFF. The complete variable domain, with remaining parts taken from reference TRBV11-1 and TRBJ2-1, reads EAEVAQSPRYKITEKSQAVAFWCDPISGHATLYWYRQILGQGPELLVQFQDESVVDDSQLPKDRFSAERLKGVDSTLKIQPAELGDSAMYLCASSPRDRGYDEQFFGPGTRLTVL.

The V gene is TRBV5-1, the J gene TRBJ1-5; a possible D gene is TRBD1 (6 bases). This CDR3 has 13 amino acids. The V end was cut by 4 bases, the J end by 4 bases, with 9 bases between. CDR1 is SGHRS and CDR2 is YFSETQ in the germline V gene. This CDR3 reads CASSQDRNQPQHF. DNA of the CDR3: TGCGCCAGCAGCCAGGACAGAAATCAGCCCCAGCATTTT.

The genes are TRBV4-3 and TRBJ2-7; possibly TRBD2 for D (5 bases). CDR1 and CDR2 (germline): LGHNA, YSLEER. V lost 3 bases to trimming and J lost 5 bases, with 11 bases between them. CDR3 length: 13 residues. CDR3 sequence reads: CASSQGAGDEQYF. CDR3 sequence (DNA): TGCGCCAGCAGCCAGGGAGCAGGCGACGAGCAGTACTTC.

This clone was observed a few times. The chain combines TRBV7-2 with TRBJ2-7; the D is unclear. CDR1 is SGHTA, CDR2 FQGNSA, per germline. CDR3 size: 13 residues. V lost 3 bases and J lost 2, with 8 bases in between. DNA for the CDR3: TGTGCCAGCAGCTTTTCTATACCCTACGAGCAGTACTTC. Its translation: CASSFSIPYEQYF. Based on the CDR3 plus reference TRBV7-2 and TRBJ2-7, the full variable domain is GAGVSQSPSNKVTEKGKDVELRCDPISGHTALYWYRQSLGQGLEFLIYFQGNSAPDKSGLPSDRFSAERTGGSVSTLTIQRTQQEDSAVYLCASSFSIPYEQYFGPGTRLTVT.

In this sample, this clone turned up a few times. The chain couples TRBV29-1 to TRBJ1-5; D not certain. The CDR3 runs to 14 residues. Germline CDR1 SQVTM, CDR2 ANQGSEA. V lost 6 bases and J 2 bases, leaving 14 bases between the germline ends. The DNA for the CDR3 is TGCAGCGTCCTAATTGCTAGTGGCAATCAGCCCCAGCATTTT. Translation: CSVLIASGNQPQHF. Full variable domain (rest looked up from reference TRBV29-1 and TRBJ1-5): SAVISQKPSRDICQRGTSLTIQCQVDSQVTMMFWYRQQPGQSLTLIATANQGSEATYESGFVIDKFPISRPNLTFSTLTVSNMSPEDSSIYLCSVLIASGNQPQHFGDGTRLSIL.

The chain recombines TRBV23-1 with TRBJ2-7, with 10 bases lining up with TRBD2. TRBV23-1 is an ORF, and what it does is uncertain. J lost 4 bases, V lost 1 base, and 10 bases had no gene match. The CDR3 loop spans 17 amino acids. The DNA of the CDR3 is TGCGCCAGCAGTCAATGTGTTTCTAGCGGGAGTGGTTACGAGCAGTACTTC. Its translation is CASSQCVSSGSGYEQYF.

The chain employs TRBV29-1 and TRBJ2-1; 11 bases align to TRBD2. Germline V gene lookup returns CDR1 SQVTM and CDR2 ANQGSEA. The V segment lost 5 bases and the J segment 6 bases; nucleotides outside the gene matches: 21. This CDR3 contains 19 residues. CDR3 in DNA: TGCAGCGTTTTCTGGGGGGCACTAGCGGGAGTTTCTCCCATCAATGAGCAGTTCTTC. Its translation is CSVFWGALAGVSPINEQFF.